This T cell receptor beta chain derives from a study of CD8+CD57+ T cells in acquired aplastic anemia. Across the whole study: CD4+ and CD8+ cells, once sorted, gave DNA averaging approximately 3 ug.

There are 13 residues in the CDR3. The V end was cut by 3 bases, the J end by 6 bases, with 12 bases between. Per the germline V gene, CDR1 is SQVTM and CDR2 is ANQGSEA. General study points: Between patients and controls, twenty-nine CD8+ CDR3 sequences were found in common.

Template material for TCR beta VDJ and CDR3 profiling consisted of genomic DNA. MiXCR, applied by TCRdb to the reads, yields one record per CDR3 protein. This table has more than 40,000 distinct CDR3 sequences, around 72% appearing once. In the case of this clonotype: The antigen is not known.

V is TRBV29-1 and J is TRBJ1-5, with D possibly being TRBD1 (5 bases). The TCR sequence derives from a human donor in good health, serving as a control. What was sequenced was sorted CD4+, CD8+, or CD8+CD57+ T cells (not recorded which) from PBMCs. CDR3 in amino acids: CSVEGRDGQPQHF. The CDR3 bases are TGCAGCGTTGAGGGCAGGGACGGTCAGCCCCAGCATTTT.